These 4 T cell receptor beta chains were all obtained from the same sample, sequenced in a study of early stage breast cancer tumors. Data came from immunoSEQ multiplex PCR; TCRdb stores just in-frame clones and leaves some out. The sample yields about 28,000 clones, over 70% seen once. The sequenced sample was blood. The receptors stem from a middle-aged person with breast cancer.

The CDR3 DNA reads as TGTGCCAGCACCATAGGACTAGCGGGAATCGAGCAGTACTTC. As protein: CASTIGLAGIEQYF. This chain joins TRBV6-1 and TRBJ2-5, with 12 bases lining up with TRBD2. The DNA end favors TRBJ2-7, so the J call may be wrong. This CDR3 is 14 amino acids long. Germline values: CDR1 MNHNS, CDR2 SASEGT.

The chain links TRBV18 to TRBJ2-7, with unresolved D. V lost 6 bases, J lost 7 bases, and 16 bases lay in between. Germline loops: CDR1 KGHSH, CDR2 LQKENI. This CDR3 spans 13 amino acids. CDR3 DNA sequence: TGTGCCAGCTCTCCAGGCGAGGCAGAAGAGCAGTACTTC. It codes for CASSPGEAEEQYF.

The CDR3 spells CASSQVLAGTDTQYF. Here the CDR3 DNA reads TGCGCCAGCAGCCAAGTTCTAGCGGGCACAGATACGCAGTATTTT. The chain is built from TRBV5-1 and TRBJ2-3, with 7 bases lining up with TRBD2. V lost 4 bases to trimming and J lost 1 base; unmatched junction nucleotides: 6. Germline-derived CDR1 and CDR2 are SGHRS and YFSETQ. The CDR3 is 15 amino acids.

This chain links TRBV27 with TRBJ2-3, with D uncertain. Germline V CDR1 and CDR2: MNHEY, SMNVEV (reference sequence). Trimming removed 2 bases from V and 2 bases from J, with 11 bases in between. The CDR3 covers 15 residues. As DNA, the CDR3 is TGTGCCAGCAGTTTAGCGGAGCCTCTCACAGATACGCAGTATTTT. It specifies CASSLAEPLTDTQYF.